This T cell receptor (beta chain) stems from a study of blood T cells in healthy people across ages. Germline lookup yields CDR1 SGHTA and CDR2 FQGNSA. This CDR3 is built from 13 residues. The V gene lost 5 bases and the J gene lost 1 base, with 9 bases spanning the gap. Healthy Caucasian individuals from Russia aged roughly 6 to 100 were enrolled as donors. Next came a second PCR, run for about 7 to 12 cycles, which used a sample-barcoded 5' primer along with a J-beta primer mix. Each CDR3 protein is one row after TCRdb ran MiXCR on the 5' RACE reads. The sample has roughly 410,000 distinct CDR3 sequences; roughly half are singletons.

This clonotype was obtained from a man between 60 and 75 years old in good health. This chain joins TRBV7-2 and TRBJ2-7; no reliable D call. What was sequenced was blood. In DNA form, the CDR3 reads TGTGCCAGCAGCATAATCGGGTCCTACGAGCAGTACTTC. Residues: CASSIIGSYEQYF. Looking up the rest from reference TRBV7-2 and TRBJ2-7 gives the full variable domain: GAGVSQSPSNKVTEKGKDVELRCDPISGHTALYWYRQSLGQGLEFLIYFQGNSAPDKSGLPSDRFSAERTGGSVSTLTIQRTQQEDSAVYLCASSIIGSYEQYFGPGTRLTVT.